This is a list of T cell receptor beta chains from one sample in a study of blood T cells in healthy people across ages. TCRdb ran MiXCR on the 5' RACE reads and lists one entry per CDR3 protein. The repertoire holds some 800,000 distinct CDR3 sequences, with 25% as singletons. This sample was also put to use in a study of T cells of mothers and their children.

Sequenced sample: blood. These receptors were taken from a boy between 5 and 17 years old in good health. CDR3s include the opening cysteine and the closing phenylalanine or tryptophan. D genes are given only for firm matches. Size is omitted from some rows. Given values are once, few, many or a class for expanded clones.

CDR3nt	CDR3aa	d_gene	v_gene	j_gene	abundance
TGTGCCAGCGGGGCCAGTCTCAATTCACCCCTCCACTTT	CASGASLNSPLHF	-	TRBV12-3/TRBV12-4	TRBJ1-6	-
TGTGCCAGCAGCGCGCCCGGGGCCCGGGGTGGCTACACCTTC	CASSAPGARGGYTF	-	TRBV9	TRBJ1-2	few
TGTGCCAGCAGCCAAAACCTCGGGGGCAATGAGCAGTTCTTC	CASSQNLGGNEQFF	-	TRBV6-5	TRBJ2-1	few
TGCGCCAGCAGCCAAGAGGGGCAGGGGGCGAGAGTAATCCACGAGCAGTACTTC	CASSQEGQGARVIHEQYF	TRBD1	TRBV4-3	TRBJ2-7	few
TGTGCCAGCAGCCCACCCGGGGACTCAGCAACCTACGAGCAGTACTTC	CASSPPGDSATYEQYF	-	TRBV28	TRBJ2-7	few
TGTGCCAGCAGCTTAACTGCTAGCGGGGTAGTTGACATTCAGTACTTC	CASSLTASGVVDIQYF	TRBD2	TRBV7-8	TRBJ2-4	few
TGTGCCACCTGTGACAGACAGGCGGGAACCTACGAGCAGTACTTC	CATCDRQAGTYEQYF	-	TRBV24-1	TRBJ2-7	-
TGTGCCAGCAGTTTTTCGGTGTTAGCGGGAGGGGAGCAGTACTTC	CASSFSVLAGGEQYF	TRBD2	TRBV27	TRBJ2-5	-
TGTGCCAGCGACGACAGGGGAAATCAGCCCCAGCATTTT	CASDDRGNQPQHF	TRBD1	TRBV6-1	TRBJ1-5	few
TGTGCCAGCAGTTTCACAGGGGTTCAGCCCCAGCATTTT	CASSFTGVQPQHF	TRBD1	TRBV27	TRBJ1-5	few
TGTGCCAGCAGTTTTGACGGGGGTAGACAGCCCCAGCATTTT	CASSFDGGRQPQHF	-	TRBV28	TRBJ1-5	-
TGTGCCAGCAGCCCCGGGACAGGGGTCGAGCAGTACTTC	CASSPGTGVEQYF	TRBD1	TRBV7-8	TRBJ2-7	few
TGTGCCAGCAGCTTGAGTCTTTACTACGAGCAGTACTTC	CASSLSLYYEQYF	-	TRBV5-6	TRBJ2-7	few